Shown below are 8 T cell receptor beta chains from a single sample sequenced in a study of T cell repertoires in cytomegalovirus infection. TCRdb called the reads again in MiXCR, with one record for every CDR3 protein. Of over 300,000 distinct CDR3 sequences listed, 8% to 10% are singletons. The sample consisted of PBMCs. All receptors come from a human donor in good health (CMV status not recorded). Some clones in this sample may be carry-over from other donors' samples.

This clonotype was seen at least ten times. DNA of the CDR3: TGTGCCAGCAGCCGCGGGAGGAACAATGAGCAGTTCTTC. This translates into CASSRGRNNEQFF. The chain couples TRBV7-2 to TRBJ2-1; 8 bases match TRBD2. Germline V gives CDR1 SGHTA, CDR2 FQGNSA. V trimming: 5 bases; J trimming: 5 bases; junction bases outside the gene matches: 2. This CDR3 comprises 13 residues.

V gene TRBV29-1 combines with J gene TRBJ1-2, with D possibly matching TRBD1 (6 bases). The CDR3 runs to 13 residues. Germline lookup yields CDR1 SQVTM and CDR2 ANQGSEA. V gave up 6 bases and J gave up 8 bases, with 19 bases separating them. The CDR3 protein is CSVGGHKDRGYTF. CDR3 DNA sequence: TGCAGCGTGGGGGGACATAAGGATCGGGGCTACACCTTC.

This clonotype showed up many times. J is TRBJ2-5 and V is TRBV4-1; possibly TRBD1 for D (5 bases). V gave up 3 bases and J gave up 5 bases, with 13 bases separating them. Germline-derived CDR1 and CDR2 are MGHRA and YSYEKL. The length of the CDR3 is 14 residues. CDR3: CASSQGPLWETQYF. CDR3 nucleotide sequence: TGCGCCAGCAGCCAGGGGCCCCTTTGGGAGACCCAGTACTTC.

The chain couples TRBV12-3 or TRBV12-4 to TRBJ2-3, with 9 positions matching TRBD2. Trimming at V came to 6 bases and at J to 2 bases, leaving 3 bases not matched to a gene. The CDR3 consists of 14 residues. CDR3 amino acids: CASRQREATDTQYF. CDR3 DNA: TGTGCCAGCAGGCAGCGGGAGGCCACAGATACGCAGTATTTT.

This chain joins TRBV10-3 and TRBJ1-2; D possibly corresponds to TRBD1 (6 bases). CDR1 and CDR2 (germline): ENHRY, SYGVKD. The CDR3 extends over 14 amino acids. With 4 bases removed from V and 2 bases from J, the gap between germline ends came to 11 bases. The CDR3 DNA reads TGTGCCATCAGTGCCGAGGGGGGGAACTATGGCTACACCTTC. It is translated as CAISAEGGNYGYTF.

This clonotype was seen at least ten times. V gene TRBV7-6 combines with J gene TRBJ1-3; D gene unclear. The V end was cut by 5 bases, the J end by 0 bases, with 14 bases between. CDR3 length: 16 residues. Germline V lookup: CDR1 SGHVS, CDR2 FNYEAQ. The CDR3 DNA sequence: TGTGCCAGCAGCCCGAGGCGCCGAGACTCTGGAAACACCATATATTTT. Translation gives CASSPRRRDSGNTIYF. Full variable domain (rest looked up from reference TRBV7-6 and TRBJ1-3): GAGVSQSPRYKVTKRGQDVALRCDPISGHVSLYWYRQALGQGPEFLTYFNYEAQQDKSGLPNDRFSAERPEGSISTLTIQRTEQRDSAMYRCASSPRRRDSGNTIYFGEGSWLTVV.

This rearrangement joins TRBV29-1 to TRBJ1-5; D is ambiguous. The V gene lost 5 bases and the J gene lost 0 bases, with 8 bases spanning the gap. This CDR3 has 13 amino acids. Germline CDR1 and CDR2: SQVTM and ANQGSEA. The CDR3 loop is CSVSQDSNQPQHF. The CDR3 DNA reads TGCAGCGTTTCTCAGGATAGCAATCAGCCCCAGCATTTT.

This clonotype was counted only a few times. The rearrangement links TRBV12-3 or TRBV12-4 to TRBJ1-2, with 9 bases identical to TRBD1. The V segment lost 3 bases and the J segment 5 bases; nucleotides outside the gene matches: 13. The CDR3 has 17 amino acids. For the CDR3, the DNA is TGTGCCAGCAGTTTCTCAGCCCCGGGACAGGGAATTTATGGCTACACCTTC. Translation: CASSFSAPGQGIYGYTF.